This entry describes one TCR beta chain. The sample is drawn from a study of T cell changes during pregnancy in multiple sclerosis. Assay used: immunoSEQ multiplex PCR; TCRdb lists only in-frame clones, some missing. The table has around 47,000 clones, 95% to 96% seen once; the top ten hold approximately 1%. The CDR3 has 13 residues. Germline lookup yields CDR1 MDHEN and CDR2 SYDVKM. V gave up 2 bases and J gave up 5 bases, with 9 bases separating them. The sequenced sample was peripheral blood, obtained in the second trimester of pregnancy. The chain uses TRBV28 and TRBJ1-2; D is perhaps TRBD1 (5 bases). The clonotype was recovered from a female donor with multiple sclerosis, enrolled in a pregnancy study. The CDR3 DNA sequence: TGTGCCAGCAGTTTACACCGGACATATGGCTACACCTTC. Its translation: CASSLHRTYGYTF.